The entry below describes one T cell receptor (beta chain). V lost 2 bases and J lost 7; bases outside the gene matches: 14. The CDR3 contains 17 residues. Germline V gene lookup returns CDR1 SGHNT and CDR2 YYREEE (reference sequence). The data belong to a study of technical replicates of blood from a handful of donors. Sequencing was performed with immunoSEQ multiplex PCR; in TCRdb, only in-frame clones are kept and a portion is missing. In the table there are around 86,000 clones, 96% of which are singletons. The material sequenced was T cells isolated from PBMCs. V and J are TRBV5-4 and TRBJ2-1; 8 nucleotides agree with TRBD2. This sequence was found in a human donor in good health. The CDR3 nucleotides are TGTGCCAGCAGCTTTGGGGGGGGATTTAGCGGGGTTAATGAGCAGTTCTTC. Its translation: CASSFGGGFSGVNEQFF. Looking up the rest from reference TRBV5-4 and TRBJ2-1 gives the full variable domain: ETGVTQSPTHLIKTRGQQVTLRCSSQSGHNTVSWYQQALGQGPQFIFQYYREEENGRGNFPPRFSGLQFPNYSSELNVNALELDDSALYLCASSFGGGFSGVNEQFFGPGTRLTVL.